The 7 T cell receptor beta chains given below trace back to one sample, sequenced in a study of blood T cell repertoires in COVID-19. The repertoire was sequenced with immunoSEQ multiplex PCR; TCRdb's copy has only in-frame clones and lacks some. The sample holds roughly 270,000 clones, around 85% seen once. Specimen: PBMCs or T cells enriched from blood (not recorded which). The receptors were sampled from a woman aged 45-65 years who had recovered from COVID-19.

V usage is TRBV21-1 and J usage is TRBJ1-2; the D segment call TRBD1 is taken from the table without a DNA check. TRBV21-1 is an annotated pseudogene. CDR3 length: 14 amino acids. CDR3 bases: TGTGCCAGCAGCATCCGGGACAGGGGGGATGGCTACACCTTC. Translation gives CASSIRDRGDGYTF.

This sequence joins TRBV27 and TRBJ1-6, with 8 bases identical to TRBD1. V was pared by 10 bases and J by 7 bases, with 12 bases of the junction left unmatched. This CDR3 has 15 residues. CDR1 is MNHEY and CDR2 is SMNVEV in the germline V gene (reference sequence). The CDR3 region has the DNA TGTGCCACCAACCCAGGGGGCCGGTGGAATTCACCCCTCCACTTT. Its protein is CATNPGGRWNSPLHF.

There are a few counts of this clone. The chain recombines TRBV6-6 with TRBJ2-7, with 7 bases that match TRBD1. Looked up from germline, CDR1 is MNHNY and CDR2 is SVGAGI (reference sequence). V gave up 6 bases and J gave up 2 bases; unmatched junction bases: 7. The CDR3 runs to 14 residues. CDR3 sequence: CASRLDRPTYEQYF. The DNA of the CDR3 is TGTGCCAGCAGACTGGACAGGCCAACCTACGAGCAGTACTTC.

This chain connects TRBV5-6 to TRBJ2-7, with D possibly matching TRBD1 (5 bases). CDR3 length: 15 amino acids. Germline V gene data show CDR1 as SGHDT and CDR2 as YYEEEE. The V and J ends lost 4 bases and 0 bases respectively, with 14 bases between them. The chain's CDR3 is CASSPVGVTSYEQYF. In DNA form, the CDR3 reads TGTGCCAGCAGCCCAGTAGGGGTGACCTCCTACGAGCAGTACTTC. The variable domain in full, with the rest retrieved from reference TRBV5-6 and TRBJ2-7, is DAGVTQSPTHLIKTRGQQVTLRCSPKSGHDTVSWYQQALGQGPQFIFQYYEEEERQRGNFPDRFSGHQFPNYSSELNVNALLLGDSALYLCASSPVGVTSYEQYFGPGTRLTVT.

This clone has only one observation. V gene TRBV2 combines with J gene TRBJ1-4; TRBD1 is a possible D gene (6 bases). Trimming shortened V by 10 bases and J by 8 bases, and 14 bases separated the two germline ends. The CDR3 is made up of 12 amino acids. Germline assignment: CDR1 SNHLY and CDR2 FYNNEI. The DNA for the CDR3 is TGTGCCACCCGGGGGCGGGAGGAAAAACTGTTTTTT. Protein: CATRGREEKLFF.

This clone is deemed medium-sized. The V gene is TRBV11-2, the J gene TRBJ2-7; 7 nucleotides agree with TRBD2. Germline CDR1 is SGHAT and CDR2 is FQNNGV. The V and J ends lost 5 bases and 7 bases, in that order; junction bases with no gene match: 14. This CDR3 comprises 15 residues. CDR3 sequence (DNA): TGTGCCAGCAGCCCCCGGCGGGGGAAGTTCACGGAGCAGTACTTC. Amino acid sequence: CASSPRRGKFTEQYF.

CDR3 region: CASSRLGGNQPQHF. DNA of the CDR3: TGTGCCAGCAGCCGCCTCGGGGGGAATCAGCCCCAGCATTTT. The chain joins TRBV6-5 to TRBJ1-5, with D possibly matching TRBD1 (5 bases). The germline V and J ends were trimmed by 6 bases and 4 bases, with 13 bases remaining between them. The CDR3 runs to 14 residues. CDR1 is MNHEY, CDR2 SVGAGI, per germline.